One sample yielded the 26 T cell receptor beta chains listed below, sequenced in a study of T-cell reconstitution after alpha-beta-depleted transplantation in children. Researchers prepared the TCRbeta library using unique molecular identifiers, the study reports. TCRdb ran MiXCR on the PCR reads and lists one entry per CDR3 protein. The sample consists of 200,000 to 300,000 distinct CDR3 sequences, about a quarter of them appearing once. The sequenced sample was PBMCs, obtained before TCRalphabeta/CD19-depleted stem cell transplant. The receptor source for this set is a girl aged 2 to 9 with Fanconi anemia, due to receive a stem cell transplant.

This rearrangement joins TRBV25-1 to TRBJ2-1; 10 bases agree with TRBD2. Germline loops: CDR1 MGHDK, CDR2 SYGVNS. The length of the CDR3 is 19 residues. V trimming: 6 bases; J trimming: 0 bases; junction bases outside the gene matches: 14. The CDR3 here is CASSPKGLAESFSYNEQFF. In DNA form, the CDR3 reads TGTGCCAGCAGCCCAAAAGGACTAGCGGAATCCTTCTCCTACAATGAGCAGTTCTTC.

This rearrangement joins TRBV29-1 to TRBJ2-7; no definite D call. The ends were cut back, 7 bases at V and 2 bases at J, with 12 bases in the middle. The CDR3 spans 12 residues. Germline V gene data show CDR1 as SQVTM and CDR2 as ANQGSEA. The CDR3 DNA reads TGCAGCGCAGTAAAAACCACCTACGAGCAGTACTTC. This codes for CSAVKTTYEQYF.

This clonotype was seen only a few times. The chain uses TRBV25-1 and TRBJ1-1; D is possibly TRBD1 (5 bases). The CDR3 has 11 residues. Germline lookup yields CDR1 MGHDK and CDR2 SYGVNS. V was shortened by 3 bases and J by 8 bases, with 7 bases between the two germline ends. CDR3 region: CASSEAGEAFF. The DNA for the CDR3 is TGTGCCAGCAGTGAGGCAGGGGAAGCTTTCTTT.

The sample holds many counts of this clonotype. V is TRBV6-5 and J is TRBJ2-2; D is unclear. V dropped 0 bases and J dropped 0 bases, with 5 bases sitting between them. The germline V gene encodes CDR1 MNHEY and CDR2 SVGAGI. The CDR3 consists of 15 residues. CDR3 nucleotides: TGTGCCAGCAGTTACTCGTTCACGAACACCGGGGAGCTGTTTTTT. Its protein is CASSYSFTNTGELFF.

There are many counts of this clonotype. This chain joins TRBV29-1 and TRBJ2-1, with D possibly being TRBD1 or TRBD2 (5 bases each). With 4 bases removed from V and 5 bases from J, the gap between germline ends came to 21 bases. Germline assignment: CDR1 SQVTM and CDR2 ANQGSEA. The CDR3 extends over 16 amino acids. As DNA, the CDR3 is TGCAGCGTTGGACCCGCCGGGACCCCAGGCAACAATGAGCAGTTCTTC. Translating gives CSVGPAGTPGNNEQFF.

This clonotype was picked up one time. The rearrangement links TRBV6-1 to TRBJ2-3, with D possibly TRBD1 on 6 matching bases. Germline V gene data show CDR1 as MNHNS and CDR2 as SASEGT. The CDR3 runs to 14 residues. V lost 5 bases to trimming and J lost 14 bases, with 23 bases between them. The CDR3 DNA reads TGTGCCAGCAGTCGGCCGGGACACTCCTCCTCGGTGTATTTT. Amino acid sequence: CASSRPGHSSSVYF.

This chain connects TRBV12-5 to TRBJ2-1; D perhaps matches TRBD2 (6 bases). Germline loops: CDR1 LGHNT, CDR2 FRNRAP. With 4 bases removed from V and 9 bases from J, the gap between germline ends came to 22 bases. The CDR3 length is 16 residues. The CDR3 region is CASGSPVGGPAGEQFF. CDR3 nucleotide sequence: TGTGCTAGTGGTTCTCCTGTGGGAGGACCGGCTGGTGAGCAGTTCTTC.

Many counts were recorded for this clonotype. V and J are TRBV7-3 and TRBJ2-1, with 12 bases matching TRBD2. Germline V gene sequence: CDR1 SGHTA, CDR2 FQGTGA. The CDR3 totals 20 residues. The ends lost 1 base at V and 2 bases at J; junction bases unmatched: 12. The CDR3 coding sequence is TGTGCCAGCAGCTTAAGAGGACTAGCGGGGATCTCACCCACCTACAATGAGCAGTTCTTC. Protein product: CASSLRGLAGISPTYNEQFF. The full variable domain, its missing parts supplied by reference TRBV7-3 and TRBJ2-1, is GAGVSQTPSNKVTEKGKYVELRCDPISGHTALYWYRQSLGQGPEFLIYFQGTGAADDSGLPNDRFFAVRPEGSVSTLKIQRTERGDSAVYLCASSLRGLAGISPTYNEQFFGPGTRLTVL.

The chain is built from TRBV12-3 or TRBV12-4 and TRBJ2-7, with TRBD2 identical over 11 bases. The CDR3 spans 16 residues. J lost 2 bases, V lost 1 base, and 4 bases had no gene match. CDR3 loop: CASSLGGLAATYEQYF. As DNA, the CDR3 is TGTGCCAGCAGTTTAGGGGGACTAGCGGCCACCTACGAGCAGTACTTC.

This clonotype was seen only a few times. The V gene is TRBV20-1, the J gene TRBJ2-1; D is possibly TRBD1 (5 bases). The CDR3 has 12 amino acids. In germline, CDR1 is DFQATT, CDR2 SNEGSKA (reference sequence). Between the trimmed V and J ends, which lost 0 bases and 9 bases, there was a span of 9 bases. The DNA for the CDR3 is TGCAGTGCTAGAGAGGCAGGGCGTGAGCAGTTCTTC. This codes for CSAREAGREQFF.

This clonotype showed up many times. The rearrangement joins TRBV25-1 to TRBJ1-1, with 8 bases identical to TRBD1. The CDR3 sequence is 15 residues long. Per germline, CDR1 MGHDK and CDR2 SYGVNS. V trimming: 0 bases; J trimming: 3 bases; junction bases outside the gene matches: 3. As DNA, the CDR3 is TGTGCCAGCAGTGAATACAGGGGGCGGTACACTGAAGCTTTCTTT. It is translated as CASSEYRGRYTEAFF.

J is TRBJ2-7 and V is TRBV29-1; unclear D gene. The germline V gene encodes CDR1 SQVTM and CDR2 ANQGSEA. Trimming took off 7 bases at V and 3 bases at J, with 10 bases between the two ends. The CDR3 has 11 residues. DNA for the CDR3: TGCAGCGCCGACGCGAACTACGAGCAGTACTTC. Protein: CSADANYEQYF.

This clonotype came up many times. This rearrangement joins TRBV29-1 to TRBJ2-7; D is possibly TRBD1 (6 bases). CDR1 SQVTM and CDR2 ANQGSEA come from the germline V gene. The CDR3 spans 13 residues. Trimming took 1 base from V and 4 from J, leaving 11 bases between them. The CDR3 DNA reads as TGCAGCGTTGAAGTCCGAGGGGGTTACGAGCAGTACTTC. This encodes CSVEVRGGYEQYF.

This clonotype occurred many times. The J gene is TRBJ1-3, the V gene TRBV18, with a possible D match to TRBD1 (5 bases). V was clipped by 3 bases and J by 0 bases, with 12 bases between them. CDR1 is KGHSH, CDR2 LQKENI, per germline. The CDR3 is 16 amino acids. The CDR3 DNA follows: TGTGCCAGCTCACCTATCGGGACCTTCTCTGGAAACACCATATATTTT. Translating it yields CASSPIGTFSGNTIYF.

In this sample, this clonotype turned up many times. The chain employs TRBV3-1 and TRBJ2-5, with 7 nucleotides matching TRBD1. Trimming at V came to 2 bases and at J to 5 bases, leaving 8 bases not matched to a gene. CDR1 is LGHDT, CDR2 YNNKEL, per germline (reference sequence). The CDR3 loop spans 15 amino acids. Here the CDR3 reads CASSQKSGRGETQYF. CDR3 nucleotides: TGTGCCAGCAGCCAAAAATCCGGCAGGGGGGAGACCCAGTACTTC.

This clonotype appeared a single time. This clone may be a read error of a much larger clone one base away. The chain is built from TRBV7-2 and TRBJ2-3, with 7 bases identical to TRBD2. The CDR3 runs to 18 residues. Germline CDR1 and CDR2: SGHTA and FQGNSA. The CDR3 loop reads CASILAAKLAILQDTQYF. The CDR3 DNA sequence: TGTGCCAGCATCTTAGCGGCTAAACTAGCGATTTTGCAAGATACGCAGTATTTT.

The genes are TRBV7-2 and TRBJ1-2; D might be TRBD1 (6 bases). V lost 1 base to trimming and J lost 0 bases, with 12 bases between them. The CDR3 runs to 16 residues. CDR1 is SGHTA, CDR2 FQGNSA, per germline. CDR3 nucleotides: TGTGCCAGCAGCTTAGAAGGGACAAAAGCTAACTATGGCTACACCTTC. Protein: CASSLEGTKANYGYTF.

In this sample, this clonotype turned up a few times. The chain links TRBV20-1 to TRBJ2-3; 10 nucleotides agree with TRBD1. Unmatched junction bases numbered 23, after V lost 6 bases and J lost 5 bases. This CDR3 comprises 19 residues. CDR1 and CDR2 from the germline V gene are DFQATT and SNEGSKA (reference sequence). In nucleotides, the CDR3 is TGCAGTGCGCACGACAGGGGGCGTTGGCCAGCGGGAGATGGAGATACGCAGTATTTT. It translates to CSAHDRGRWPAGDGDTQYF.

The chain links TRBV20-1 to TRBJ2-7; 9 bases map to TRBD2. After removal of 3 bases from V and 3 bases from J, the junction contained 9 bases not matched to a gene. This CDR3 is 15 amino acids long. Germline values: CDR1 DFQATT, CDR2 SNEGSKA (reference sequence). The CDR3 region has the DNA TGCAGTGCTAGGGCCCTAGCGGGAAGAAACTACGAGCAGTACTTC. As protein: CSARALAGRNYEQYF.

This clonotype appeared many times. CDR3 DNA sequence: TGTGCCAGCAGGGAGAGGCGGGACCTCTACAATGAGCAGTTCTTC. It is translated as CASRERRDLYNEQFF. The V gene is TRBV6-2 or TRBV6-3, the J gene TRBJ2-1; tentative D call: TRBD2 (6 bases). The V gene's germline CDR1 is MNHEY and CDR2 SVGEGT. The CDR3 is 15 residues long. The ends were cut back, 6 bases at V and 3 bases at J, with 15 bases in the middle.

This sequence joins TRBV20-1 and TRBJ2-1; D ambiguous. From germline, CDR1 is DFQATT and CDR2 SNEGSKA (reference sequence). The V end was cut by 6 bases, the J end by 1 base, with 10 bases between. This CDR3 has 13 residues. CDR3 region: CSALGWSYNEQFF. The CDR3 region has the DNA TGCAGTGCCCTTGGCTGGTCCTACAATGAGCAGTTCTTC.

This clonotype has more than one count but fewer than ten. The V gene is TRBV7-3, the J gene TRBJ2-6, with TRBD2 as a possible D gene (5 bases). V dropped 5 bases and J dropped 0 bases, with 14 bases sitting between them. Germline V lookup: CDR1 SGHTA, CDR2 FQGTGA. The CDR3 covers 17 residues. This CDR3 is CASSPPRGGSGANVLTF. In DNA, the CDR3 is TGTGCCAGCAGCCCGCCTCGTGGAGGCTCTGGGGCCAACGTCCTGACTTTC.

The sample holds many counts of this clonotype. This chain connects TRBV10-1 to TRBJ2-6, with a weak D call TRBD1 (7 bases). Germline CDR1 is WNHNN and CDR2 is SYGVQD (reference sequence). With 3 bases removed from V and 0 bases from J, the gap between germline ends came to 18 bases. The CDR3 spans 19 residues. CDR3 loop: CASSDSGDSSLSGANVLTF. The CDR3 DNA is TGCGCCAGCAGTGATTCGGGGGACAGTTCCCTCTCTGGGGCCAACGTCCTGACTTTC.

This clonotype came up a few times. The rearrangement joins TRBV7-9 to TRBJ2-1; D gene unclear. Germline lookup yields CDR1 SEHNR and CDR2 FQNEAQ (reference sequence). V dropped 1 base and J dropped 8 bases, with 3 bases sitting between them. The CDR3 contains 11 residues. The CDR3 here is CASSLGDEQFF. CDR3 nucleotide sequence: TGTGCCAGCAGCTTAGGGGATGAGCAGTTCTTC.

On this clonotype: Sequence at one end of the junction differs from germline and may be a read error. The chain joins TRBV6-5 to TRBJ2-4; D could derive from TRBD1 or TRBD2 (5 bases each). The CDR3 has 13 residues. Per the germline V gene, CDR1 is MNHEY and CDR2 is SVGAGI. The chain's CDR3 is CASSYEGLGFCGF. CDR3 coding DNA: TGTGCCAGCAGTTACGAGGGGTTAGGGTTCTGTGGCTTC.

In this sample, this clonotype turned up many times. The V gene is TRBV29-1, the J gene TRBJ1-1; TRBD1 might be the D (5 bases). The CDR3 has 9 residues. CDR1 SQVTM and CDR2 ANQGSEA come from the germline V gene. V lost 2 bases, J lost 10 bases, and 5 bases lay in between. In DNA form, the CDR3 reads TGCAGCGTTGAACAGGGAGCTTTCTTT. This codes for CSVEQGAFF.